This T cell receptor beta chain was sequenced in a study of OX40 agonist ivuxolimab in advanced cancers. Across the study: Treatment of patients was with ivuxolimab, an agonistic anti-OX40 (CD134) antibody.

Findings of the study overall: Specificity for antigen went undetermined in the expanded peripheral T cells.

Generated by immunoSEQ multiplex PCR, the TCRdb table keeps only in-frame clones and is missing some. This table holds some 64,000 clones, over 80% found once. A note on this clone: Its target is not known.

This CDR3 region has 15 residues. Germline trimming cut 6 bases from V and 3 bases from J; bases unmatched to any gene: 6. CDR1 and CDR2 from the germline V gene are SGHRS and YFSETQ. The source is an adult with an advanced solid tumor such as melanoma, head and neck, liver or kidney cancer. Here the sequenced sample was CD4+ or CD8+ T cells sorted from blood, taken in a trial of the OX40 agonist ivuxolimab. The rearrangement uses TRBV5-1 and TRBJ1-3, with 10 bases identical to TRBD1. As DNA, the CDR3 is TGCGCCAGCACCCGGGACAGGGGTAGTGGAAACACCATATATTTT. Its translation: CASTRDRGSGNTIYF.